One and the same sample provided the 4 T cell receptor beta chains below, sequenced in a study of T cell changes during pregnancy in multiple sclerosis. The assay was immunoSEQ multiplex PCR, and TCRdb's table has in-frame clones only and misses some. The sample yields around 57,000 clones, roughly 91% seen once. Source: peripheral blood, taken in the third trimester of pregnancy. These receptor sequences come from a female donor in good health, enrolled as a control in a pregnancy study.

The chain uses TRBV5-4 and TRBJ2-2; 15 nucleotides align to TRBD2. Germline lookup yields CDR1 SGHNT and CDR2 YYREEE (reference sequence). V trimming: 7 bases; J trimming: 8 bases; junction bases outside the gene matches: 9. The CDR3 runs to 16 residues. CDR3 loop: CASARTSGRASGELFF. CDR3 in DNA: TGTGCCAGCGCGCGGACTAGCGGGAGGGCCAGTGGGGAGCTGTTTTTT.

This clone appeared once. The chain is built from TRBV29-1 and TRBJ1-1; 7 nucleotides match TRBD1. Trimming removed 8 bases from V and 0 bases from J; junction bases left unmatched: 6. Germline V gives CDR1 SQVTM, CDR2 ANQGSEA. CDR3 size: 13 residues. For the CDR3, the DNA is TGCAGCTCTACAGGGGTTTTGAACACTGAAGCTTTCTTT. This encodes CSSTGVLNTEAFF.

The chain combines TRBV6-1 with TRBJ2-5; 10 bases match TRBD1. CDR1 and CDR2 (germline): MNHNS, SASEGT. V lost 0 bases and J lost 1; bases outside the gene matches: 2. This CDR3 comprises 16 residues. In DNA form, the CDR3 reads TGTGCCAGCAGTGAAGCCGGACAGGGGGTCCAAGAGACCCAGTACTTC. Translating gives CASSEAGQGVQETQYF.

A remark on this clone: Other nucleotide sequences from this sample produce the same CDR3. CDR3 residues: CASSQGQLSGNTIYF. For the CDR3, the DNA is TGCGCCAGCAGCCAGGGACAGCTATCTGGAAACACCATATATTTT. This chain connects TRBV4-1 to TRBJ1-3; 7 bases align to TRBD1. The germline V gene encodes CDR1 MGHRA and CDR2 YSYEKL. The CDR3 runs 15 residues. Trimming at V came to 3 bases and at J to 1 base, leaving 3 bases not matched to a gene.